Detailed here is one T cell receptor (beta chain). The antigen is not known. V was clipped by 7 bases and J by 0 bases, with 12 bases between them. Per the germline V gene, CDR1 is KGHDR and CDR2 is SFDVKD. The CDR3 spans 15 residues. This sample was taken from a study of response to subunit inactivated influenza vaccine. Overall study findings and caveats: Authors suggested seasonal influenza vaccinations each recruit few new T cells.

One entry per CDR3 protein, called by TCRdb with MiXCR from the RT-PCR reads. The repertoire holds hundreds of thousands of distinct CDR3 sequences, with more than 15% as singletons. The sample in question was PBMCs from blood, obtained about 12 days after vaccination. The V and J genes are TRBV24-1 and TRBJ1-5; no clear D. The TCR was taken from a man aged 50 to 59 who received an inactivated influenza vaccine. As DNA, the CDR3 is TGTGCCACCAGCCACGGGGTAGATAGCAATCAGCCCCAGCATTTT. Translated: CATSHGVDSNQPQHF.